This T cell receptor (beta chain) came from a study of T cell changes during pregnancy in multiple sclerosis. Assay used: immunoSEQ multiplex PCR; TCRdb lists only in-frame clones, some missing. The sample holds some 29,000 clones, over 80% seen once. The CDR3 length is 13 residues. V was shortened by 7 bases and J by 8 bases, with 17 bases between the two germline ends. Per the germline V gene, CDR1 is MNHEY and CDR2 is SMNVEV (reference sequence). The sample was CD8+ T cells from peripheral blood mononuclear cells, taken before pregnancy. This TCR derives from a female donor with multiple sclerosis, enrolled in a pregnancy study. The V and J genes are TRBV27 and TRBJ1-2; D gene ambiguous. The chain's CDR3 is CASMDSGGEGYTF. The DNA of the CDR3 is TGTGCCAGCATGGACTCGGGAGGAGAGGGCTACACCTTC.